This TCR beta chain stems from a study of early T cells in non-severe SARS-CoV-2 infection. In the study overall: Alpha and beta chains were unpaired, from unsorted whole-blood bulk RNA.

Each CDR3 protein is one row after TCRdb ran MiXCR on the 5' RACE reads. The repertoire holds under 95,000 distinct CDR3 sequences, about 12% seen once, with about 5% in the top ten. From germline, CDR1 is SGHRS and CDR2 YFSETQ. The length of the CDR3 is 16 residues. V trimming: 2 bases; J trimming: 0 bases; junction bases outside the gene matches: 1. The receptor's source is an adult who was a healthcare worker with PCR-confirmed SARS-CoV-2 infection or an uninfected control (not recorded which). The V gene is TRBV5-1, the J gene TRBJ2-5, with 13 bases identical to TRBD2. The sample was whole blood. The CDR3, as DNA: TGCGCCAGCAGCTTTGGACTAGCGGGGGACCAAGAGACCCAGTACTTC. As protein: CASSFGLAGDQETQYF.